Below, one T cell receptor (beta chain) is given with its context. Individuals drawn from around 25 US areas were about 18 to 95 years old. Cohorts were assigned according to the clinical history that participants reported. The data stem from a study of blood T cell repertoires in COVID-19. In the study overall: Samples of COVID-19 (acute and convalescent) were obtained from the United States, Italy and Spain.

Generated by immunoSEQ multiplex PCR, the TCRdb table keeps only in-frame clones and is missing some. The sample shows 120,000 to 150,000 clones, almost 85% of them seen only once. Losses at the gene ends were 0 bases for V and 0 bases for J; bases not matched to a gene: 12. Germline assignment: CDR1 SGDLS and CDR2 YYNGEE. The CDR3 is 20 residues long. The clonotype comes from a woman aged 50 to 60 with acute COVID-19. This chain links TRBV9 with TRBJ2-1, with 10 bases lining up with TRBD1. Sequencing was done on a sample of PBMCs or T cells enriched from blood (not recorded which). This CDR3 reads CASSVATGVGTGASYNEQFF. The CDR3 DNA reads as TGTGCCAGCAGCGTAGCTACGGGGGTAGGGACAGGGGCCTCCTACAATGAGCAGTTCTTC. Based on the CDR3 plus reference TRBV9 and TRBJ2-1, the full variable domain is DSGVTQTPKHLITATGQRVTLRCSPRSGDLSVYWYQQSLDQGLQFLIQYYNGEERAKGNILERFSAQQFPDLHSELNLSSLELGDSALYFCASSVATGVGTGASYNEQFFGPGTRLTVL.